The 2 T cell receptor beta chains below were found in one sample sequenced in a study of CD8 T cells in Susac syndrome. RNA in amounts of about 0.45 to 1 ug was reverse transcribed with random hexamers. MiXCR, run by TCRdb on the immunoSEQ multiplex PCR reads, gives a single entry per CDR3 protein. The data contain some 130,000 distinct CDR3 sequences, roughly 94% of them singletons. The sequencing input was CD8+ T cells from PBMCs. The receptors shown here come from a human donor with Susac syndrome.

In this sample, this clonotype turned up a few times. The junction shows a germline mismatch at one end, possibly a read error. J is TRBJ2-1 and V is TRBV4-1; D gene unclear. Looked up from germline, CDR1 is MGHRA and CDR2 is YSYEKL. The CDR3 totals 12 residues. In nucleotides, the CDR3 is TGTGCCAGCAGCCAAGCAGGAAATGAGCAGTTCTTC. The encoded protein is CASSQAGNEQFF.

The chain combines TRBV7-9 with TRBJ2-1; 10 bases are shared with TRBD1. The CDR3 loop spans 16 amino acids. Per germline, CDR1 SEHNR and CDR2 FQNEAQ (reference sequence). The V and J ends lost 3 bases and 4 bases, in that order; junction bases with no gene match: 6. The CDR3 reads CASSLSTGGIYNEQFF. In DNA, the CDR3 is TGTGCCAGCAGCTTGTCGACAGGGGGCATTTACAATGAGCAGTTCTTC. The complete variable domain, with remaining parts taken from reference TRBV7-9 and TRBJ2-1, reads DTGVSQNPRHKITKRGQNVTFRCDPISEHNRLYWYRQTLGQGPEFLTYFQNEAQLEKSRLLSDRFSAERPKGSFSTLEIQRTEQGDSAMYLCASSLSTGGIYNEQFFGPGTRLTVL.